This T cell receptor beta chain was recorded in a study of blood T cell repertoires in COVID-19. About the research overall: Spain, Italy and the United States supplied samples that represented acute and convalescent COVID-19. PBMCs, B-cell-depleted T cells, or T cells provided the cDNA or gDNA that made up the material.

Measured with immunoSEQ multiplex PCR; TCRdb has only the in-frame clones, and not every one. The sample yields roughly 25,000 clones, approximately 66% seen once. V was clipped by 5 bases and J by 8 bases, with 19 bases between them. The CDR3 loop spans 15 amino acids. The V gene's germline CDR1 is SGHTA and CDR2 FQGNSA. This clone has just a few counts. Sequencing was done on a sample of peripheral blood. The chain is built from TRBV7-2 and TRBJ2-1; possibly TRBD1 for D (5 bases). This receptor was taken from a man between 60 and 75 years old with active or convalescent COVID-19. The chain's CDR3 is CASSPRTGHGHEQFF. As DNA, the CDR3 is TGTGCCAGCAGCCCTCGCACAGGTCACGGCCATGAGCAGTTCTTC.